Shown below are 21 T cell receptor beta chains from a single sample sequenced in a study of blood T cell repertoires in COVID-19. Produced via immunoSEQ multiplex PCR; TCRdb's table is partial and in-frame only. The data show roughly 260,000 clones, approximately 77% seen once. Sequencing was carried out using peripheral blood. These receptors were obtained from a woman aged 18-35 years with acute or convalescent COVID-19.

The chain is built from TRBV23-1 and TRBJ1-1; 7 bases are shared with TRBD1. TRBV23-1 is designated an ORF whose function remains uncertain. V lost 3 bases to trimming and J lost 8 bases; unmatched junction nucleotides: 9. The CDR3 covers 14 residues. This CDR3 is CASSHSGTDTEAFF. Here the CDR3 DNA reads TGCGCCAGCAGTCATTCCGGGACAGATACAGAAGCTTTCTTT.

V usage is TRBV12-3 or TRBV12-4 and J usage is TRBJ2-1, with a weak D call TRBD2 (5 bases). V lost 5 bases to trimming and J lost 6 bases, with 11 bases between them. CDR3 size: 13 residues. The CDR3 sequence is CASSLWRVNEQFF. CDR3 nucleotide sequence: TGTGCCAGCAGTCTCTGGCGGGTCAATGAGCAGTTCTTC.

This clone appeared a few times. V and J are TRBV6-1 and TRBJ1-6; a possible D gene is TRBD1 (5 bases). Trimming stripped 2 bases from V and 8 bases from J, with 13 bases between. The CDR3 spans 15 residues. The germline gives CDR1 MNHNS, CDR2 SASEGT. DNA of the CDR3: TGTGCCAGCAGTGAACAGGGTTCCGGCGATTCACCCCTCCACTTT. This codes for CASSEQGSGDSPLHF.

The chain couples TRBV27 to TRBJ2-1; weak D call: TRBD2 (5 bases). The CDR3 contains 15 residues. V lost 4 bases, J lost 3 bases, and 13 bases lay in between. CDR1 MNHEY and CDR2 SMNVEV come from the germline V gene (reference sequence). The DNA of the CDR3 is TGTGCCAGCAGTTCTCGACTAACCTACTACAATGAGCAGTTCTTC. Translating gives CASSSRLTYYNEQFF.

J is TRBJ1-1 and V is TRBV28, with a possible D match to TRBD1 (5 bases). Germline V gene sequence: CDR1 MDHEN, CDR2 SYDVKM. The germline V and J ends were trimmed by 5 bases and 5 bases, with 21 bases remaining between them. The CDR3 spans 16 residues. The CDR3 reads CASSGLSGRRGTEAFF. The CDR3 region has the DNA TGTGCCAGCAGTGGGCTGTCTGGGCGCCGGGGGACTGAAGCTTTCTTT.

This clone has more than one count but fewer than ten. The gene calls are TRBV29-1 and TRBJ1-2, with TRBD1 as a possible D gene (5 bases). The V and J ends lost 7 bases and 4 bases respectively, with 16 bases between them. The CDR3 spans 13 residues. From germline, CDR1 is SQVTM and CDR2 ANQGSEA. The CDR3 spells CSASGAGIYGYTF. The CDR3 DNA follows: TGCAGCGCTTCTGGGGCAGGGATCTATGGCTACACCTTC.

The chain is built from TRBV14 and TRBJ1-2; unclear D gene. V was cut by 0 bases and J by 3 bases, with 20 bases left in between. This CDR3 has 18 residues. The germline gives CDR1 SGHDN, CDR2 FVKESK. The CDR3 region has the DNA TGTGCCAGCAGCCAAGAAGGCGCGATAGGATATCGGGACTATGGCTACACCTTC. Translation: CASSQEGAIGYRDYGYTF.

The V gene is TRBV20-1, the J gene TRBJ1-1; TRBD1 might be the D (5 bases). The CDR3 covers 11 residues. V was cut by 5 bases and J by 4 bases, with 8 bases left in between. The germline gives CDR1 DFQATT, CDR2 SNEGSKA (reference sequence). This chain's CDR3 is CSASGGTEAFF. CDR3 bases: TGCAGTGCTTCCGGGGGCACTGAAGCTTTCTTT.

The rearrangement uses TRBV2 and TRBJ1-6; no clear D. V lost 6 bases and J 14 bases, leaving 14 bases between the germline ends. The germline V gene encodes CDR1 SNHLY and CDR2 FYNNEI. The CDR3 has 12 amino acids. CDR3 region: CASRREPGALHF. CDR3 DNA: TGTGCCAGCAGGAGGGAACCTGGGGCCCTCCACTTT.

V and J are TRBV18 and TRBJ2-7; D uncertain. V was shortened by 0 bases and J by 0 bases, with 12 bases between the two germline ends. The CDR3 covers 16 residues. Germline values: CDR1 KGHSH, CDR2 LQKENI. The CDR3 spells CASSPPIAESSYEQYF. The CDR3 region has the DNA TGTGCCAGCTCACCACCCATAGCAGAGAGCTCCTACGAGCAGTACTTC.

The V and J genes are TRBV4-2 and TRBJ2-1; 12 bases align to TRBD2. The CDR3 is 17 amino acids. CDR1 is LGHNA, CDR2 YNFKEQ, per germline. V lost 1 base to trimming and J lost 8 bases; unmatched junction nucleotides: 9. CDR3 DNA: TGTGCCAGCAGCCAAGGTATGACTAGCGGGAGTTTGGATGAGCAGTTCTTC. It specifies CASSQGMTSGSLDEQFF.

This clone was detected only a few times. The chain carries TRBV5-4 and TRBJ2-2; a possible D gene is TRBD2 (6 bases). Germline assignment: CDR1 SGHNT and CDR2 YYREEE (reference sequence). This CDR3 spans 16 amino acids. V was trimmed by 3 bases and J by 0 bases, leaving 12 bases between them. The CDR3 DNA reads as TGTGCCAGCAGCTCCCACGGGGGTTCGAACACCGGGGAGCTGTTTTTT. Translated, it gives CASSSHGGSNTGELFF. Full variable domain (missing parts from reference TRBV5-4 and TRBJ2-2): ETGVTQSPTHLIKTRGQQVTLRCSSQSGHNTVSWYQQALGQGPQFIFQYYREEENGRGNFPPRFSGLQFPNYSSELNVNALELDDSALYLCASSSHGGSNTGELFFGEGSRLTVL.

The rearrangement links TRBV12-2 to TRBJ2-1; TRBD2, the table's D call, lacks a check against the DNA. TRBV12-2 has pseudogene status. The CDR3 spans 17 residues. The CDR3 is CASRLEGTSGRYNEQFF. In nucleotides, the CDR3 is TGTGCAAGTCGCTTAGAGGGAACTAGCGGCCGCTACAATGAGCAGTTCTTC.

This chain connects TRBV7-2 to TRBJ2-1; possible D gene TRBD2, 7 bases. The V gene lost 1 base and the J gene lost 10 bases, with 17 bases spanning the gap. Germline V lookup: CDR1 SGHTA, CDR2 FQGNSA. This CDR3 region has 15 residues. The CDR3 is CASSLGLAEGGEQFF. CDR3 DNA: TGTGCCAGCAGCTTAGGGCTAGCGGAGGGGGGGGAGCAGTTCTTC.

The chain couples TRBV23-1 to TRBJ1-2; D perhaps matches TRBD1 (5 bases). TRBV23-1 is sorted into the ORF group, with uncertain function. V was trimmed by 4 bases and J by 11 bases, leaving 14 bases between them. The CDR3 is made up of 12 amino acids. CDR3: CASSLQGIIYTF. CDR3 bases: TGCGCCAGCAGTCTTCAGGGTATTATTTACACCTTC.

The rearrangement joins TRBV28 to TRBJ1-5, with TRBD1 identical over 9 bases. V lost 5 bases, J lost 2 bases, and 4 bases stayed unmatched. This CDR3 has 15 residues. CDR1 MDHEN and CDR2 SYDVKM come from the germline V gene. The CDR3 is CASSTHRGRNQPQHF. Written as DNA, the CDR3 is TGTGCCAGCAGTACTCACAGGGGGCGCAATCAGCCCCAGCATTTT.

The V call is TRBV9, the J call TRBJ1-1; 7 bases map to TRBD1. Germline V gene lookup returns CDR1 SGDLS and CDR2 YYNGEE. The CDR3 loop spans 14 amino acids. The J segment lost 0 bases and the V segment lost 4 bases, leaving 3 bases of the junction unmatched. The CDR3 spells CASSSGQMNTEAFF. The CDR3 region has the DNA TGTGCCAGCAGCTCGGGACAGATGAACACTGAAGCTTTCTTT. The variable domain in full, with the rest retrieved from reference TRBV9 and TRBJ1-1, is DSGVTQTPKHLITATGQRVTLRCSPRSGDLSVYWYQQSLDQGLQFLIQYYNGEERAKGNILERFSAQQFPDLHSELNLSSLELGDSALYFCASSSGQMNTEAFFGQGTRLTVV.

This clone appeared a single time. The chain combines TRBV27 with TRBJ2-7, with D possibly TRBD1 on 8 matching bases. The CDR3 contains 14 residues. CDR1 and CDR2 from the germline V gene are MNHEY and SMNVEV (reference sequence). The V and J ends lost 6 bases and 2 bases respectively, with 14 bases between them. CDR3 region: CASRIQGGAYEQYF. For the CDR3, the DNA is TGTGCCAGCAGGATACAGGGGGGGGCCTACGAGCAGTACTTC.

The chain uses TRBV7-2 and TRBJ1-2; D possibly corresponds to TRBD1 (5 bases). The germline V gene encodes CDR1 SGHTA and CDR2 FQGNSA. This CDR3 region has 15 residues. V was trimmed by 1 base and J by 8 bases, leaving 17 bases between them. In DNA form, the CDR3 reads TGTGCCAGCAGCTTAGGCGGGACTGGGGCGAGGGGCTACACCTTC. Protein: CASSLGGTGARGYTF.

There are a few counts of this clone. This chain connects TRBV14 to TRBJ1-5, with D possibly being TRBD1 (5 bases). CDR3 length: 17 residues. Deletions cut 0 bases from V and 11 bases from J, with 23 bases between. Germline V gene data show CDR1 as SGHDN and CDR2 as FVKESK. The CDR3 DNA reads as TGTGCCAGCAGCCAAGAGGGCCACAGTATGGTTCTCAGGGCCCAGCATTTT. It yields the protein CASSQEGHSMVLRAQHF. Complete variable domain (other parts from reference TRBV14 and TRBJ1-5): EAGVTQFPSHSVIEKGQTVTLRCDPISGHDNLYWYRRVMGKEIKFLLHFVKESKQDESGMPNNRFLAERTGGTYSTLKVQPAELEDSGVYFCASSQEGHSMVLRAQHFGDGTRLSIL.

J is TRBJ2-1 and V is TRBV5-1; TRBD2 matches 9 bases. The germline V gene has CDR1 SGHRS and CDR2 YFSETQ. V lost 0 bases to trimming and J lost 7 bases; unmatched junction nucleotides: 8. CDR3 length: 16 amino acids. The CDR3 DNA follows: TGCGCCAGCAGCTTGGCCTGGCGGGAGGGGAGGAATGAGCAGTTCTTC. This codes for CASSLAWREGRNEQFF. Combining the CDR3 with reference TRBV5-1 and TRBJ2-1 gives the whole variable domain KAGVTQTPRYLIKTRGQQVTLSCSPISGHRSVSWYQQTPGQGLQFLFEYFSETQRNKGNFPGRFSGRQFSNSRSEMNVSTLELGDSALYLCASSLAWREGRNEQFFGPGTRLTVL.